This is a list of T cell receptor beta chains from one sample in a study of blood T cell repertoires in COVID-19. Clones were sequenced by immunoSEQ multiplex PCR, and TCRdb holds only the in-frame ones, with some missing. This sample has about 280,000 clones, with approximately 90% found just once. Sequenced material: PBMCs or T cells enriched from blood (not recorded which). All receptors come from a man between 40 and 49 years old who had been exposed to COVID-19. CDR3s include the opening cysteine and the closing phenylalanine or tryptophan. The D gene is left open where the match is weak. Clone size, where shown, is once, few, many, or a class for clones that have expanded.

j_call clone_size v_call d_call cdr3_aa cdr3_nt
TRBJ2-1 NA TRBV6-5 TRBD2 CASGLAGPYNEQFF TGTGCCAGCGGACTAGCGGGACCCTACAATGAGCAGTTCTTC
TRBJ1-4 NA TRBV13 NA CASSIRQFANEKLFF TGTGCCAGCAGCATCCGACAGTTCGCTAATGAAAAACTGTTTTTT
TRBJ1-1 once TRBV27 NA CASSLAPSGVGMRAFF TGTGCCAGCAGTTTAGCCCCCTCAGGGGTTGGGATGAGGGCTTTCTTT
TRBJ1-5 NA TRBV28 TRBD1 CASSSRGQGMGQPQHF TGTGCCAGCAGTTCCAGGGGACAGGGAATGGGACAGCCCCAGCATTTT
TRBJ2-5 once TRBV30 TRBD1 CARDRGPQETQYF TGTGCCCGGGACAGGGGTCCCCAAGAGACCCAGTACTTC
TRBJ1-2 once TRBV7-9 NA CASSATYRADFLGYTF TGTGCCAGCAGCGCCACTTACAGGGCCGATTTTCTTGGCTACACCTTC
TRBJ2-1 NA TRBV13 TRBD1 CASSNRDRVRNEQFF TGTGCCAGCAGCAACCGGGACAGGGTAAGGAATGAGCAGTTCTTC
TRBJ2-1 NA TRBV11-3 TRBD2 CASSLQGGLAGLSYNEQFF TGTGCCAGCAGTCTACAGGGCGGACTAGCGGGACTCTCCTACAATGAGCAGTTCTTC
TRBJ2-1 NA TRBV30 NA CAWSVARSEQFF TGTGCCTGGAGTGTTGCAAGGAGTGAGCAGTTCTTC
TRBJ1-5 NA TRBV5-1 TRBD1 CASSLGAGGREPQHF TGCGCCAGCAGCTTGGGGGCAGGGGGCAGGGAGCCCCAGCATTTT
TRBJ1-2 NA TRBV24-1 NA CATSDFTGSYGYTF TGTGCCACCAGTGATTTCACAGGCTCCTATGGCTACACCTTC
TRBJ2-6 NA TRBV25-1 TRBD1 CASSEGQGAAWANVLTF TGTGCCAGCAGTGAAGGACAGGGTGCCGCCTGGGCCAACGTCCTGACTTTC
TRBJ1-2 once TRBV19 NA CASSTRGRGSYGYTF TGTGCCAGTAGTACCCGAGGCAGGGGTAGCTATGGCTACACCTTC
TRBJ2-3 NA TRBV18 NA CASSLLSQESTQYF TGTGCCAGCTCACTACTGTCCCAGGAAAGCACGCAGTATTTT
TRBJ2-2 NA TRBV9 TRBD1 CASSLRTGLNTGELFF TGTGCCAGCAGCCTCCGGACAGGGTTAAACACCGGGGAGCTGTTTTTT
TRBJ1-5 NA TRBV5-1 NA CASSLEGFGQPQHF TGCGCCAGCAGCTTGGAAGGTTTCGGGCAGCCCCAGCATTTT
TRBJ2-1 NA TRBV9 TRBD2 CASSTGTSGYNEQFF TGTGCCAGCAGCACCGGGACTAGCGGTTACAATGAGCAGTTCTTC
TRBJ1-2 NA TRBV21-1 NA CASSRTGVDYTF TGTGCCAGCAGCAGGACAGGGGTGGACTACACCTTC
TRBJ2-7 few TRBV19 TRBD1 CASSSRTGFGAYEQYF TGTGCCAGTAGTTCCAGGACAGGTTTCGGTGCCTACGAGCAGTACTTC
TRBJ1-5 NA TRBV6-2/TRBV6-3 NA CASSQGGGNQPQHF TGTGCCAGCAGTCAAGGGGGTGGCAATCAGCCCCAGCATTTT
TRBJ2-1 NA TRBV9 TRBD1 CASSVSGGGYNEQFF TGTGCCAGCAGCGTTTCAGGGGGCGGCTACAATGAGCAGTTCTTC
TRBJ2-5 NA TRBV7-9 NA CASSPGTLEGETQYF TGTGCCAGCAGTCCCGGGACACTCGAGGGAGAGACCCAGTACTTC
TRBJ2-5 NA TRBV19 NA CASSIGGQGRETQYF TGTGCCAGTAGTATAGGGGGGCAGGGTCGCGAGACCCAGTACTTC
TRBJ1-6 NA TRBV19 TRBD1 CASSMRQGKGNSPLHF TGTGCCAGTAGTATGAGACAGGGAAAGGGGAATTCACCCCTCCACTTT
TRBJ1-1 NA TRBV27 TRBD1 CASSFDRANTEAFF TGTGCCAGCAGTTTCGACAGGGCGAACACTGAAGCTTTCTTT
TRBJ2-3 NA TRBV12-3/TRBV12-4 NA CASSATSADTQYF TGTGCCAGCAGTGCCACCAGCGCAGATACGCAGTATTTT
TRBJ2-7 NA TRBV4-1 NA CASSQERSAGAFTKQYF TGCGCCAGCAGCCAAGAACGGTCGGCGGGGGCCTTTACGAAGCAGTACTTC
TRBJ1-4 NA TRBV7-3 NA CASSLRGFGEKLFF TGTGCCAGCAGCTTACGGGGGTTTGGTGAAAAACTGTTTTTT
TRBJ2-1 NA TRBV3-1/TRBV3-2 TRBD2 CASSLRLAGEGEQFF TGTGCCAGCAGCTTACGACTAGCGGGAGAGGGTGAGCAGTTCTTC
TRBJ2-7 NA TRBV2 NA CASNPGWGNPYEQYF TGTGCCAGCAACCCGGGGTGGGGAAACCCCTACGAGCAGTACTTC
TRBJ2-7 NA TRBV9 TRBD2 CASSEGLAGVSYEQYF TGTGCCAGCAGCGAGGGACTAGCGGGAGTATCCTACGAGCAGTACTTC
TRBJ2-7 NA TRBV13 NA CASSPPGPYEQYF TGTGCCAGCAGCCCACCGGGTCCCTACGAGCAGTACTTC
TRBJ2-7 NA TRBV2 NA CASRVGALNYEQYF TGTGCCAGCAGGGTCGGAGCCCTTAACTACGAGCAGTACTTC
TRBJ1-3 NA TRBV9 TRBD1 CASSVAGTGGSGNTIYF TGTGCCAGCAGCGTAGCTGGGACAGGGGGTTCTGGAAACACCATATATTTT
TRBJ1-6 NA TRBV10-3 TRBD1 CAISESSGQGASPLHF TGTGCCATCAGTGAGTCGTCGGGACAGGGTGCTTCACCCCTCCACTTT
TRBJ2-1 NA TRBV7-9 NA CASSLLQYNEQFF TGTGCCAGCAGCTTGTTACAGTACAATGAGCAGTTCTTC
TRBJ1-2 NA TRBV7-3 NA CASSQQSTDYGYTF TGTGCCAGCAGCCAACAGAGTACAGACTATGGCTACACCTTC
TRBJ1-1 NA TRBV5-6 NA CASSSDRLNTEAFF TGTGCCAGCAGCTCGGACAGATTGAACACTGAAGCTTTCTTT
TRBJ1-1 NA TRBV12-3/TRBV12-4 NA CASSLGQMTEAFF TGTGCCAGCAGCCTTGGACAGATGACTGAAGCTTTCTTT
TRBJ2-7 NA TRBV20-1 NA CSASVRGAHEQYF TGCAGTGCTAGTGTCCGGGGGGCCCACGAGCAGTACTTC
TRBJ1-2 NA TRBV28 NA CASSSVTASGYTF TGTGCCAGCAGTTCTGTTACCGCGAGTGGCTACACCTTC
TRBJ1-1 NA TRBV5-1 NA CASSLEAGPTEAFF TGCGCCAGCAGCTTGGAGGCAGGGCCAACTGAAGCTTTCTTT
TRBJ2-7 NA TRBV5-1 NA CASSQGGAGEQYF TGCGCCAGCTCACAGGGCGGCGCTGGCGAGCAGTACTTC
TRBJ2-7 NA TRBV11-3 TRBD1 CARNRGKAYEQYF TGTGCCAGGAACAGGGGTAAAGCCTACGAGCAGTACTTC
TRBJ2-1 NA TRBV7-2 TRBD2 CASSSRDSGFQPNNEQFF TGTGCCAGCAGCTCCCGAGATAGCGGGTTTCAACCCAACAATGAGCAGTTCTTC
TRBJ1-1 NA TRBV28 TRBD1 CASSLQGAGAFF TGTGCCAGCAGTTTACAGGGGGCGGGAGCTTTCTTT
TRBJ1-5 NA TRBV27 TRBD1 CASRGQGAIGNQPQHF TGTGCCAGCCGGGGACAGGGGGCGATCGGCAATCAGCCCCAGCATTTT
TRBJ2-3 NA TRBV5-1 TRBD2 CASSGVGAGLPDTQYF TGCGCCAGCAGCGGGGTGGGAGCGGGGCTCCCCGATACGCAGTATTTT
TRBJ1-2 NA TRBV7-9 NA CASSLSRGNYGYTF TGTGCCAGCAGCTTAAGCAGGGGTAACTATGGCTACACCTTC
TRBJ1-3 NA TRBV15 NA CATSREFITGSGNTIYF TGTGCCACCAGCAGAGAGTTCATAACAGGCTCTGGAAACACCATATATTTT
TRBJ2-7 NA TRBV30 TRBD1 CAWKVAGGYEQYF TGTGCCTGGAAAGTGGCAGGGGGCTACGAGCAGTACTTC
TRBJ2-1 NA TRBV3-1/TRBV3-2 TRBD2 CASSQDGGSEQFF TGTGCCAGCAGCCAAGACGGCGGGAGTGAGCAGTTCTTC
TRBJ1-1 once TRBV2 NA CASELLLATEAFF TGTGCCAGCGAACTTCTCCTAGCGACTGAAGCTTTCTTT